The T cell receptor beta chain under discussion was sequenced for a study of blood T cell repertoires in COVID-19. Study overall: The United States, Italy and Spain provided the acute and convalescent COVID-19 samples.

The CDR3 is 16 residues long. V was trimmed by 1 base and J by 5 bases, leaving 17 bases between them. Germline V gene lookup returns CDR1 SGHVS and CDR2 FNYEAQ. Source study methods: Amplification of reference gene primers was used by the study to estimate nucleated cell counts. Assay: immunoSEQ multiplex PCR; the TCRdb copy retains only in-frame clones and omits some. V, J and clone size are taken as reported in that table, and D and trimming were inferred from the DNA itself. The data contain 200,000 to 250,000 clones, 75% to 85% of them singletons. What was sequenced was peripheral blood. The TCR was taken from a man over 45 with active or convalescent COVID-19. V and J are TRBV7-6 and TRBJ2-5; possible D gene TRBD1, 6 bases. The CDR3 here is CASSLEEGRQVETQYF. CDR3 coding DNA: TGTGCCAGCAGCTTAGAGGAAGGAAGACAGGTGGAGACCCAGTACTTC.